Listed below are T cell receptor beta chains from one sample, sequenced in a study of early T cells in non-severe SARS-CoV-2 infection. TCRdb re-analysed the 5' RACE reads in MiXCR, keeping a single row per CDR3 protein. This sample yields tens of thousands of distinct CDR3 sequences, of which around 5.8% are seen a single time; less than 6.5% belongs to the top ten. Material: whole blood. These receptors were collected from an adult who was a healthcare worker with PCR-confirmed SARS-CoV-2 infection or an uninfected control (not recorded which). Each CDR3 is given with its conserved first and last residue. Fields, in order: D gene, V gene, clone size, J gene, CDR3 DNA, CDR3 protein. D genes are given only for firm matches. The listing skips clone size in some rows; elsewhere it reads once, few, many or a size class.

D gene: TRBD2
V gene: TRBV24-1
clone size: NA
J gene: TRBJ2-1
CDR3 DNA: TGTGCCACCAGTGATTCCCTACTAGCGTCCGCGAGGAATGAGCAGTTCTTC
CDR3 protein: CATSDSLLASARNEQFF

D gene: NA
V gene: TRBV12-3/TRBV12-4
clone size: medium-sized
J gene: TRBJ1-1
CDR3 DNA: TGTGCCAGCAGTCCTATGGCAACAGGGTCCACTGAAGCTTTCTTT
CDR3 protein: CASSPMATGSTEAFF

D gene: TRBD2
V gene: TRBV9
clone size: NA
J gene: TRBJ2-3
CDR3 DNA: TGTGCCAGCAGCGTGTATGGGGGGGAGACAGATACGCAGTATTTT
CDR3 protein: CASSVYGGETDTQYF

D gene: NA
V gene: TRBV5-4
clone size: many
J gene: TRBJ1-2
CDR3 DNA: TGTGCCAGCAGCTTGGACTTCCGGAGGACAGAGAACTATGGCTACACCTTC
CDR3 protein: CASSLDFRRTENYGYTF

D gene: NA
V gene: TRBV4-1
clone size: many
J gene: TRBJ1-6
CDR3 DNA: TGCGCCAGCAGCTACGGGACGGTGTATAATTCACCCCTCCACTTT
CDR3 protein: CASSYGTVYNSPLHF

D gene: TRBD2
V gene: TRBV7-3
clone size: many
J gene: TRBJ2-1
CDR3 DNA: TGTGCCAGCAGCTCCCACCCTAGCGGGAGTATGTATGAGCAGTTCTTC
CDR3 protein: CASSSHPSGSMYEQFF

D gene: TRBD2
V gene: TRBV12-3/TRBV12-4
clone size: many
J gene: TRBJ2-3
CDR3 DNA: TGTGCCAGCAGTTTAGGACTAGCGGGAGTGGGCACAGATACGCAGTATTTT
CDR3 protein: CASSLGLAGVGTDTQYF

D gene: TRBD1
V gene: TRBV27
clone size: many
J gene: TRBJ2-4
CDR3 DNA: TGTGCCAGCAGTTACACCGGGACAGGGCTTTCGTACTTC
CDR3 protein: CASSYTGTGLSYF

D gene: TRBD1
V gene: TRBV28
clone size: few
J gene: TRBJ1-1
CDR3 DNA: TGTGCCAGCAGTCCCCACAGGGGTGGGACTGAAGCTTTCTTT
CDR3 protein: CASSPHRGGTEAFF

D gene: NA
V gene: TRBV20-1
clone size: many
J gene: TRBJ1-1
CDR3 DNA: TGCAGTGCCCTTCGCGTTGGATATGGCTTGAACACTGAAGCTTTCTTT
CDR3 protein: CSALRVGYGLNTEAFF

D gene: TRBD2
V gene: TRBV20-1
clone size: many
J gene: TRBJ2-5
CDR3 DNA: TGCAGTGCTAGGTCCCTACTAGCGGGAGACGAGACCCAGTACTTC
CDR3 protein: CSARSLLAGDETQYF

D gene: TRBD1
V gene: TRBV20-1
clone size: medium-sized
J gene: TRBJ2-6
CDR3 DNA: TGCAGTGCCAGTATCAGAGGGACAGTTGGAGTGGGGGCCAACGTCCTGACTTTC
CDR3 protein: CSASIRGTVGVGANVLTF

D gene: NA
V gene: TRBV7-9
clone size: many
J gene: TRBJ1-1
CDR3 DNA: TGTGCCAGCAGCTTGAACAGGGTAACTGAAGCTTTCTTT
CDR3 protein: CASSLNRVTEAFF

D gene: TRBD2
V gene: TRBV27
clone size: medium-sized
J gene: TRBJ2-2
CDR3 DNA: TGTGCCAGCAGCCCCGCCGGGAGGGCCTTCAACGGGGAGCTGTTTTTT
CDR3 protein: CASSPAGRAFNGELFF

D gene: NA
V gene: TRBV7-2
clone size: many
J gene: TRBJ2-3
CDR3 DNA: TGTGCCAGCGGGAGAGATACGCAGTATTTT
CDR3 protein: CASGRDTQYF

D gene: NA
V gene: TRBV29-1
clone size: NA
J gene: TRBJ1-3
CDR3 DNA: TGCAGCGGCTCCCCAGGGGGAAACACCATATATTTT
CDR3 protein: CSGSPGGNTIYF